This note documents a single TCR beta chain sequence. Its target is not known. Each specimen consisted of about 0.85-11 million cryopreserved PBMC prior to extraction of DNA. The CDR3 has 14 residues. Germline V gene lookup returns CDR1 SGHRS and CDR2 YFSETQ. Deletions cut 4 bases from V and 0 bases from J, with 7 bases between. The sample is drawn from a study of long-term antiretroviral therapy in people with HIV. Broader study findings: Comparison with controls showed narrower CDR3 length ranges in HIV repertoires. Blood sampling spanned 2004 to 2017, possibly under older ART regimens. The repertoire was dominated at all time points by clones expanded before ART.

A v3.0 immunoSEQ assay was performed at survey level. Using immunoSEQ multiplex PCR, the repertoire was profiled, and TCRdb retains in-frame clones only, with some absent. The sample shows 30,000 to 40,000 clones, 75% to 90% of them seen only once. This TCR derives from a young man with HIV. J is TRBJ1-4 and V is TRBV5-1, with D unresolved. The sample in question was unsorted PBMCs, obtained 1.5 years after starting antiretroviral therapy. The CDR3 sequence: CASSQGATNEKLFF. The CDR3, as DNA: TGCGCCAGCAGCCAAGGTGCAACTAATGAAAAACTGTTTTTT.